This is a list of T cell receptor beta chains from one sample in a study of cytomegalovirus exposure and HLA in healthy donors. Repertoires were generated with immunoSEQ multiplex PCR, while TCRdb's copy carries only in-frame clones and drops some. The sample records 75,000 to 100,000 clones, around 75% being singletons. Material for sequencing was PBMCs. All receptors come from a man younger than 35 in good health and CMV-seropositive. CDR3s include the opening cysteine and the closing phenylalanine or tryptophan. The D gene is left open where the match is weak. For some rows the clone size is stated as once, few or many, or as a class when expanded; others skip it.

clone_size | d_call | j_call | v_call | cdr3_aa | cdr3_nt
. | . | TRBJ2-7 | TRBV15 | CATSLSERSYEQYF | TGTGCCACCAGCCTAAGTGAACGCTCCTACGAGCAGTACTTC
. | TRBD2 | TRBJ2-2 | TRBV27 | CASSLHAGGPTGELFF | TGTGCCAGCAGTTTACATGCGGGGGGCCCCACCGGGGAGCTGTTTTTT
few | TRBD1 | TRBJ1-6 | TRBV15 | CATSRDPEGGQAGNNSPLHF | TGTGCCACCAGCAGAGACCCCGAAGGCGGACAGGCGGGTAATAATTCACCCCTCCACTTT
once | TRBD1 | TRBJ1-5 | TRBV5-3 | CARSYGQGANQPQHF | TGTGCCAGAAGTTATGGACAGGGGGCGAATCAGCCCCAGCATTTT
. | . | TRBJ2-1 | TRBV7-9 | CASERGGWEQFF | TGTGCCAGTGAGAGGGGGGGGTGGGAGCAGTTCTTC
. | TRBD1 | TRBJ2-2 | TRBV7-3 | CASSSTGDPGELFF | TGTGCCAGCAGCTCGACAGGGGATCCCGGGGAGCTGTTTTTT
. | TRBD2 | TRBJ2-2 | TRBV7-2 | CASSPGLGGGHTGELFF | TGTGCCAGCAGCCCGGGTTTGGGCGGGGGTCACACCGGGGAGCTGTTTTTT
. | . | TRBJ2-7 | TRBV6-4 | CASSDSRWRGLSYEQYF | TGTGCCAGCAGTGACTCCCGCTGGAGGGGCCTCTCCTACGAGCAGTACTTC
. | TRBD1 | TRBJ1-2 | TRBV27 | CASSLRQGDGYTF | TGTGCCAGCAGTTTAAGGCAGGGGGATGGCTACACCTTC
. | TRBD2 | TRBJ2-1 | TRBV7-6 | CASSFSGGFDEQFF | TGTGCCAGCAGCTTCAGCGGGGGTTTCGATGAGCAGTTCTTC
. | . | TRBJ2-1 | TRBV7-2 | CARMEGRNEQFF | TGTGCCAGGATGGAGGGGCGCAATGAGCAGTTCTTC
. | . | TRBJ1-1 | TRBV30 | CAWSETRLEAFF | TGTGCCTGGAGTGAGACCCGACTCGAAGCTTTCTTT
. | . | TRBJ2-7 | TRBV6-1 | CASSTQTASYEQYF | TGTGCCAGCAGTACACAGACAGCCTCCTACGAGCAGTACTTC
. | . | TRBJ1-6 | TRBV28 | CASPRQRSYNSPLHF | TGTGCCAGCCCCAGGCAGAGATCCTATAATTCACCCCTCCACTTT
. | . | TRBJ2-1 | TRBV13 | CASSSSSELNEQFF | TGTGCCAGCAGCTCGTCTAGCGAACTCAATGAGCAGTTCTTC
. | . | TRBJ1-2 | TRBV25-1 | CASSDGKGWNYGYTF | TGTGCCAGCAGTGATGGAAAGGGGTGGAACTATGGCTACACCTTC
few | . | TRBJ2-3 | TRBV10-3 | CAISDRATDTQYF | TGTGCCATCAGTGACAGGGCCACAGATACGCAGTATTTT
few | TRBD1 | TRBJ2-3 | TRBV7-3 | CASSKDRGQWNTQYF | TGTGCCAGCAGCAAGGACAGGGGGCAGTGGAATACGCAGTATTTT
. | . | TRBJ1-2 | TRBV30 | CAWIPGGRSYGYTF | TGTGCCTGGATTCCGGGGGGGCGCAGCTATGGCTACACCTTC
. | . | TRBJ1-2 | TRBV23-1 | CASSQSLRRGKRGYTF | TGCGCCAGCAGTCAATCGCTGCGCAGGGGTAAACGGGGCTACACCTTC
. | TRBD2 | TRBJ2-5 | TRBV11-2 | CASSFFSGGAGTQYF | TGTGCCAGCAGCTTTTTTAGCGGGGGGGCGGGGACCCAGTACTTC
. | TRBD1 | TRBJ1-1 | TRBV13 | CASSQRDRGLVTEAFF | TGTGCCAGCAGCCAAAGGGACAGGGGGCTAGTCACTGAAGCTTTCTTT
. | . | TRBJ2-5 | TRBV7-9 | CASSFGRGIGRETQYF | TGTGCCAGCAGCTTTGGCAGGGGCATTGGTCGGGAGACCCAGTACTTC
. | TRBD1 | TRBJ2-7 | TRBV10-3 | CAVDRGLDRYF | TGTGCCGTAGACAGGGGGCTCGATAGGTACTTC
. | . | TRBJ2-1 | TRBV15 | CATSRGDSPPGEQFF | TGTGCCACCAGCAGAGGAGACAGTCCCCCTGGGGAGCAGTTCTTC